The 4 T cell receptor beta chains in this list originate from one sample, sequenced in a study of regulatory T cells in long-lasting Graves disease. As to time point: newly diagnosed GD, antithyroid drugs for less than 3 months. Construction of the TCR library relied on RNA isolated from PBMCs. Sequencing libraries for TCR beta were prepared with iRepertoire HTBI primers and Arm-PCR of CDR3 regions. In TCRdb, the multiplex PCR reads were re-called with MiXCR into one record per CDR3 protein. The table records around 450,000 distinct CDR3 sequences, under 15% of them present only once. This sample also appeared in a second study, on T cells in Graves' hyperthyroidism and ophthalmopathy.

Sequencing used peripheral blood mononuclear cells (PBMCs), obtained at new diagnosis, from a patient treated with antithyroid drugs. The receptor source for this set is a woman in her twenties or thirties with Graves disease.

This clonotype was seen many times. The chain has TRBV7-8 and TRBJ2-5; 12 bases are a match to TRBD2. Trimming removed 4 bases from V and 10 bases from J; junction bases left unmatched: 10. The CDR3 extends over 15 amino acids. The V gene's germline CDR1 is SGHVS and CDR2 FQNEAQ. The DNA of the CDR3 is TGTGCCAGCAGCTCTCTAGCGGGAGGGTCCTCGGGCCAGTACTTC. Translation gives CASSSLAGGSSGQYF.

This clonotype was detected many times. This chain connects TRBV20-1 to TRBJ2-5, with 10 bases that match TRBD2. Germline loops: CDR1 DFQATT, CDR2 SNEGSKA (reference sequence). The length of the CDR3 is 18 residues. With 0 bases clipped from V and 0 bases from J, the junction kept 10 bases outside the gene matches. The CDR3 DNA follows: TGCAGTGCTAGAGATTCGGAGCGGGAGGGGGTGAACCAAGAGACCCAGTACTTC. Translated: CSARDSEREGVNQETQYF.

This clonotype was picked up many times. The chain joins TRBV7-2 to TRBJ2-7; D may match TRBD1 or TRBD2 (5 bases each). Trimming took off 3 bases at V and 0 bases at J, with 15 bases between the two ends. This CDR3 is 16 amino acids long. Germline V gives CDR1 SGHTA, CDR2 FQGNSA. The CDR3 loop is CASSFPSGASSYEQYF. Here the CDR3 DNA reads TGTGCCAGCAGCTTCCCCTCCGGGGCGAGCTCCTACGAGCAGTACTTC. Full variable domain (missing parts from reference TRBV7-2 and TRBJ2-7): GAGVSQSPSNKVTEKGKDVELRCDPISGHTALYWYRQSLGQGLEFLIYFQGNSAPDKSGLPSDRFSAERTGGSVSTLTIQRTQQEDSAVYLCASSFPSGASSYEQYFGPGTRLTVT.

This clonotype was detected a few times. The chain employs TRBV12-3 or TRBV12-4 and TRBJ2-5; D is possibly TRBD2 (5 bases). Deletions cut 7 bases from V and 1 base from J, with 16 bases between. This CDR3 has 15 amino acids. In nucleotides, the CDR3 is TGTGCCAGCACTCTCGGTCCGGGAATCCAAGAGACCCAGTACTTC. It specifies CASTLGPGIQETQYF.